The rows below give T cell receptor beta chains drawn from one sample of a study of PD-1 blockade in classical Hodgkin lymphoma. TCRdb's table, derived via immunoSEQ multiplex PCR, lists solely in-frame clones and lacks some. This sample has approximately 27,000 clones, with approximately 80% found just once. The sequencing here drew on peripheral blood mononuclear cells (PBMCs), taken before the fourth cycle of nivolumab. These receptors came from a human donor with classical Hodgkin lymphoma. CDR3s include the opening cysteine and the closing phenylalanine or tryptophan. The D gene is left open where the match is weak. Part of the rows lack a size; the others show once, few, many or a class for expanded clones.

J gene	V gene	D gene	clone size	CDR3 DNA	CDR3 protein
TRBJ1-2	TRBV7-6	-	-	TGTGCCAGCAGCTTCGGGGCACGCAAAGAAGGCTACACCTTC	CASSFGARKEGYTF
TRBJ2-7	TRBV19	-	-	TGTGCCAGTGCCCGACAGGCCGTTAACGAGCAGTACTTC	CASARQAVNEQYF
TRBJ1-5	TRBV11-3	-	-	TGTGCCAGCACCTTAAGGGGGGGGCCCCAGCATTTT	CASTLRGGPQHF
TRBJ1-1	TRBV11-2	TRBD1	-	TGTGCCAGCAGCCTGGGGACAGGGACTGAAGCTTTCTTT	CASSLGTGTEAFF
TRBJ2-3	TRBV5-4	TRBD2	-	TGTGCCAGCAGCTACCGGACTAGCGGTGCAGATACGCAGTATTTT	CASSYRTSGADTQYF
TRBJ2-1	TRBV7-3	-	-	TGTGCCAGCAGCTTGTTCCCCGGGGTCTACAATGAGCAGTTCTTC	CASSLFPGVYNEQFF
TRBJ2-2	TRBV11-2	TRBD2	-	TGTGCCAGCAGCTTCGGAGCGGGGGGGCCGAACACCGGGGAGCTGTTTTTT	CASSFGAGGPNTGELFF
TRBJ1-2	TRBV9	-	-	TGTGCCAGCAGCCCCCCGACTTTGGGCTACACCTTC	CASSPPTLGYTF
TRBJ2-4	TRBV11-2	TRBD1	-	TGTGCCGCGAGGCCCGGGACAGGGGAAAACATTCAGTACTTC	CAARPGTGENIQYF
TRBJ1-4	TRBV11-2	-	-	TGTGCCAGCAGCTTAGATTCAAGGGAAAAACTGTTTTTT	CASSLDSREKLFF
TRBJ2-3	TRBV7-2	-	-	TGTGCCAGCAGCCAGGACAGCTCCACAGATACGCAGTATTTT	CASSQDSSTDTQYF
TRBJ2-1	TRBV5-4	TRBD2	-	TGTGCCAGCAGCTTCCCTCCAGCGGGGCCTTTAGATAATGAGCAGTTCTTC	CASSFPPAGPLDNEQFF
TRBJ2-6	TRBV6-1	-	-	TGTGCCAGCACCCCACGGGGCCCTGGGGCCAACGTCCTGACTTTC	CASTPRGPGANVLTF
TRBJ2-2	TRBV9	-	-	TGTGCCAGCAGCGTAAGTAGGCAGACTACCGGGGAGCTGTTTTTT	CASSVSRQTTGELFF
TRBJ2-6	TRBV4-1	-	few	TGCGCCAGCAGCTTGTCATCAGGCGGAGGCCCCTCTGGGGCCAACGTCCTGACTTTC	CASSLSSGGGPSGANVLTF
TRBJ2-1	TRBV19	-	-	TGTGCCAGTAGCCTACAGGGAAGCTCCTACAATGAGCAGTTCTTC	CASSLQGSSYNEQFF
TRBJ2-3	TRBV6-4	TRBD2	-	TGTGCCAGCAGTGCCGGGACTAGCGGGGGCACAGATACGCAGTATTTT	CASSAGTSGGTDTQYF
TRBJ2-1	TRBV7-2	-	-	TGTGCCAGCAGCTTACAGGGCGCGGATCATGAGCAGTTCTTC	CASSLQGADHEQFF
TRBJ2-5	TRBV5-1	TRBD2	once	TGCGCCAGCAGCTCGTTAGCGGGATCCCAAGAGACCCAGTACTTC	CASSSLAGSQETQYF
TRBJ2-3	TRBV7-3	-	-	TGTGCCAGCAGCTTAACAGGGATCCACACAGATACGCAGTATTTT	CASSLTGIHTDTQYF
TRBJ2-7	TRBV28	TRBD2	-	TGTGCCAGCAGTTCCCCCACTAGCGGGGACGGGTACGAGCAGTACTTC	CASSSPTSGDGYEQYF
TRBJ2-5	TRBV4-2	-	-	TGTGCCAGCAGCCAGACGGGCGGGGGCCGGGCGGAGACCCAGTACTTC	CASSQTGGGRAETQYF
TRBJ2-1	TRBV23-1	-	-	TGCGCCAGCAGTCAATCTAGGGGTCGGGGCAATGAGCAGTTCTTC	CASSQSRGRGNEQFF
TRBJ2-1	TRBV5-6	-	few	TGTGCCAGCAGCCAGGAAATTAGGCGCTACAATGAGCAGTTCTTC	CASSQEIRRYNEQFF
TRBJ2-3	TRBV19	TRBD1	-	TGTGCCAGTAGTGCCAAACAGGGGGCCCCCACAGATACGCAGTATTTT	CASSAKQGAPTDTQYF
TRBJ1-4	TRBV27	-	few	TGTGCCAGCAGTTTATCTTCCGCAGGCTCTAATGAAAAACTGTTTTTT	CASSLSSAGSNEKLFF
TRBJ2-1	TRBV6-6	-	-	TGTGCCAGCAGGGAGGGGTTAGAGCAGTTCTTC	CASREGLEQFF
TRBJ2-7	TRBV6-1	-	-	TGTGCCAGCAGACCAGAACAGGGAGGGTCCTACGAGCAGTACTTC	CASRPEQGGSYEQYF
TRBJ2-2	TRBV30	TRBD1	-	TGTGCCTGGGACAAGACAGGGGGCGGGACCGGGGAGCTGTTTTTT	CAWDKTGGGTGELFF
TRBJ2-1	TRBV5-1	TRBD2	-	TGCGCCAGCAGCTTGGAACTAGCGGGTTCGACCGAGCAGTTCTTC	CASSLELAGSTEQFF
TRBJ2-7	TRBV6-1	TRBD2	few	TGTGCCAGCAGAGGGACTAGTAGGTACGAGCAGTACTTC	CASRGTSRYEQYF
TRBJ2-3	TRBV5-1	TRBD2	-	TGCGCCAGCAGCTTGGCCGGGGGGGGAGCCACAGATACGCAGTATTTT	CASSLAGGGATDTQYF
TRBJ2-3	TRBV7-9	-	-	TGTGCCAGCAGCTTAGTAGGGGGGGCTGCGGATACGCAGTATTTT	CASSLVGGAADTQYF
TRBJ1-2	TRBV7-9	-	-	TGTGCCAGCAGCGATATCACTTCCGGGGTAGCTAACTATGGCTACACCTTC	CASSDITSGVANYGYTF
TRBJ2-5	TRBV19	TRBD1	-	TGTGCCACCAGCCTCCGGGACAGCACCGGAGAGACCCAGTACTTC	CATSLRDSTGETQYF
TRBJ2-7	TRBV11-2	-	-	TGTGCCAGCAGCTTGGGGAGAGGGACCAGCAAGAGGGAGCAGTACTTC	CASSLGRGTSKREQYF
TRBJ1-2	TRBV29-1	TRBD1	once	TGCAGCGTACAGGGGGACTATGGCTACACCTTC	CSVQGDYGYTF
TRBJ1-2	TRBV30	-	-	TGTGCCTGGAGAAGGATGGTCTCGTTTGCTAACTATGGCTACACCTTC	CAWRRMVSFANYGYTF
TRBJ2-2	TRBV19	TRBD2	-	TGTGCCAGTAGTATACAAGGACTAGCAACGGGCGGGGAGCTGTTTTTT	CASSIQGLATGGELFF
TRBJ2-5	TRBV10-3	TRBD1	-	TGTGCCATCGGATTAGGGGGCCGGGAAGAGACCCAGTACTTC	CAIGLGGREETQYF
TRBJ2-1	TRBV6-4	-	-	TGTGCCAGCAGTGACAACGGGGGTCACAATGAGCAGTTCTTC	CASSDNGGHNEQFF
TRBJ2-3	TRBV6-1	TRBD2	-	TGTGCCATTGAGCGGGGGGGCGGGACAGATACGCAGTATTTT	CAIERGGGTDTQYF
TRBJ1-2	TRBV28	-	-	TGTGCCAGCAGTTTAGAGCAGTCTCGGGACACGGGACGGGGCTACACCTTC	CASSLEQSRDTGRGYTF
TRBJ1-2	TRBV5-4	-	few	TGTGCCAGCAGCTCGCAAGCCCTCTCCCGGACGGGCTACACCTTC	CASSSQALSRTGYTF
TRBJ2-7	TRBV4-3	TRBD2	-	TGCGCCAGCAGCCAGGGGGCAGCGGGGGACCCAACCTACGAGCAGTACTTC	CASSQGAAGDPTYEQYF
TRBJ2-5	TRBV2	-	-	TGTGCCAGCAGCCACACAGGGAATGATGGGGAGACCCAGTACTTC	CASSHTGNDGETQYF